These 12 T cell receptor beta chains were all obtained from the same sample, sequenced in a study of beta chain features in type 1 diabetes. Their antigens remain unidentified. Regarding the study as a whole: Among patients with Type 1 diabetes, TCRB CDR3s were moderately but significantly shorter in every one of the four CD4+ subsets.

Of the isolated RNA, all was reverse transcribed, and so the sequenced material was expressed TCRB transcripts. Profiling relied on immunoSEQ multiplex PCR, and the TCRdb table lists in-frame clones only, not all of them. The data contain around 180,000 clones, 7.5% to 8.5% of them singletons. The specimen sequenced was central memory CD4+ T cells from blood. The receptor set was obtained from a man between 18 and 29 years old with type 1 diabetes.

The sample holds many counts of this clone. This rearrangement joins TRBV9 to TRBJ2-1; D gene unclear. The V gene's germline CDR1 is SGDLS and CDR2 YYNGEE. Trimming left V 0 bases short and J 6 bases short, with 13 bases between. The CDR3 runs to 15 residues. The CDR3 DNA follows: TGTGCCAGCAGCGTAGGAGGCGTAATGGGCAATGAGCAGTTCTTC. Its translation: CASSVGGVMGNEQFF.

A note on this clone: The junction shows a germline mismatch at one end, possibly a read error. CDR3 nucleotide sequence: TGTGCCAGCACCGGGACAGGCCAAGCCACCCGGGAGCTGTTTTTT. As protein: CASTGTGQATRELFF. This chain links TRBV5-8 with TRBJ2-2, with TRBD1 matching over 8 bases. CDR1 is SGHTS, CDR2 YDEGEE, per germline. The CDR3 consists of 15 residues.

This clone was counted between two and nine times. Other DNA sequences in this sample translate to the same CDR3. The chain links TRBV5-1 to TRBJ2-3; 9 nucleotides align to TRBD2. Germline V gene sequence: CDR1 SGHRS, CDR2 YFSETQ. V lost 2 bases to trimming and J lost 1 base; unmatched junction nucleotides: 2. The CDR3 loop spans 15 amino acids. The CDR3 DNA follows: TGCGCCAGCAGCTTAAAGCGGGAGGGCACAGATACGCAGTATTTT. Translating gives CASSLKREGTDTQYF.

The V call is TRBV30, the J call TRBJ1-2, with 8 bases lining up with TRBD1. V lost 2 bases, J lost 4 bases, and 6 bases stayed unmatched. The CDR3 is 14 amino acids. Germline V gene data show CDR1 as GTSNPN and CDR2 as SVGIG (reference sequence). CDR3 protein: CAWSRAGGGYGYTF. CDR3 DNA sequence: TGTGCCTGGAGTAGGGCAGGGGGCGGCTATGGCTACACCTTC.

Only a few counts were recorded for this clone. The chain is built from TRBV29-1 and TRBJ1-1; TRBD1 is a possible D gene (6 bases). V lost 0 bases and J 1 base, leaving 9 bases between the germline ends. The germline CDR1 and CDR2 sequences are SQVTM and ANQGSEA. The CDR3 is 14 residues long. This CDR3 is CSVEDRGANTEAFF. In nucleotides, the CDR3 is TGCAGCGTTGAAGACCGGGGGGCGAACACTGAAGCTTTCTTT.

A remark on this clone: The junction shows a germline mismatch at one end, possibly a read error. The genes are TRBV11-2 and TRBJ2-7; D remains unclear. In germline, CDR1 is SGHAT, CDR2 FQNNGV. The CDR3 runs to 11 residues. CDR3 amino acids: CASSFHATPIF. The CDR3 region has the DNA TGTGCCAGCAGCTTCCACGCCACTCCTATATTC.

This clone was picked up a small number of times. The CDR3 DNA follows: TGCACCAGCAGCCAAGTAACGTTAGCGGGCACAGATACGCAGTATTTT. Translated, it gives CTSSQVTLAGTDTQYF. The chain recombines TRBV1 with TRBJ2-3; the D call of TRBD2 is as the table states it, not checked on the DNA. TRBV1 is noted as a pseudogene. The CDR3 extends over 16 amino acids.

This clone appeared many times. CDR3 DNA: TGCAGCGTTGAAGGGGTTGAGGGCGATGAGCAGTTCTTC. This gives the protein CSVEGVEGDEQFF. The chain carries TRBV29-1 and TRBJ2-1; D is possibly TRBD2 (5 bases). Trimming stripped 1 base from V and 8 bases from J, with 12 bases between. CDR1 is SQVTM, CDR2 ANQGSEA, per germline. This CDR3 has 13 residues.

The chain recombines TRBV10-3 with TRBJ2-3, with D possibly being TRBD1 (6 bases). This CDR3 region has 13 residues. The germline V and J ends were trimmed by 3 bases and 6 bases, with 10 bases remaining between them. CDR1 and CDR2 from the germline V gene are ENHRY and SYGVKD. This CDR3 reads CAISEAGADTQYF. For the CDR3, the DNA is TGTGCCATCAGTGAAGCAGGGGCGGATACGCAGTATTTT.

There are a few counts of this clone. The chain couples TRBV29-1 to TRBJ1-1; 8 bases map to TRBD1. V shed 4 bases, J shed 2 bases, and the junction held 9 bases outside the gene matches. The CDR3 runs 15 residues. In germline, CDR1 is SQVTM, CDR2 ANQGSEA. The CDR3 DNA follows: TGCAGCGTTGTGGCGTACGGGACAGGTAACACTGAAGCTTTCTTT. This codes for CSVVAYGTGNTEAFF.

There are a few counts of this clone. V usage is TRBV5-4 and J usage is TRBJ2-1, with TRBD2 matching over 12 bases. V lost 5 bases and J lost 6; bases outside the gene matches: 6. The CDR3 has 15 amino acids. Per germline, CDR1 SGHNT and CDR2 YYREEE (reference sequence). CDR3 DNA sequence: TGTGCCAGCAGTAGGACTAGCGGGATCTTCAATGAGCAGTTCTTC. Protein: CASSRTSGIFNEQFF.

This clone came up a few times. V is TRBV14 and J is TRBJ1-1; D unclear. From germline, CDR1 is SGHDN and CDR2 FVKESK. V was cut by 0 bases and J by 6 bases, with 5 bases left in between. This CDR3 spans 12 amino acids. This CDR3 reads CASSQEQPEAFF. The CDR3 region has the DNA TGTGCCAGCAGCCAAGAACAACCTGAAGCTTTCTTT. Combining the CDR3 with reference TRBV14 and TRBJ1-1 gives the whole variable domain EAGVTQFPSHSVIEKGQTVTLRCDPISGHDNLYWYRRVMGKEIKFLLHFVKESKQDESGMPNNRFLAERTGGTYSTLKVQPAELEDSGVYFCASSQEQPEAFFGQGTRLTVV.